These 3 T cell receptor beta chains share one sample of origin, sequenced in a study of T cells in Graves' hyperthyroidism and ophthalmopathy. TCR beta CDR3 sequences were amplified from RNA transcripts. TCR CDR3 regions were first amplified by RT-PCR with HTBI primers. TCRdb redid the calling of the multiplex PCR reads with MiXCR, one entry per CDR3 protein. Of about 560,000 distinct CDR3 sequences in the sample, about half were seen once. The source material was peripheral blood or thyroid tissue (not recorded which). These receptors came from a woman aged 18-35 years with Graves' hyperthyroidism.

V gene TRBV15 combines with J gene TRBJ1-2; no firm D call. The CDR3 length is 12 residues. Germline V gene lookup returns CDR1 LNHNV and CDR2 YYDKDF (reference sequence). Trimming removed 8 bases from V and 4 bases from J, with 11 bases in between. The CDR3 sequence is CATQHRVYGYTF. CDR3 sequence (DNA): TGTGCCACCCAACACCGGGTCTATGGCTACACCTTC.

CDR3 amino acids: CASSVATGRETQYF. CDR3 bases: TGTGCCAGCAGCGTCGCCACAGGGCGGGAGACCCAGTACTTC. This chain connects TRBV5-6 to TRBJ2-5; possible D gene TRBD1, 6 bases. The V and J ends lost 4 bases and 5 bases respectively, with 15 bases between them. Germline V gene data show CDR1 as SGHDT and CDR2 as YYEEEE. This CDR3 region has 14 residues.

Many counts were recorded for this clonotype. The chain couples TRBV6-6 to TRBJ2-5; D perhaps matches TRBD1 (6 bases). V shed 5 bases and J shed 2 bases, with 9 bases lying between them. The CDR3 is 13 amino acids. CDR1 is MNHNY, CDR2 SVGAGI, per germline (reference sequence). CDR3 in DNA: TGTGCCAGCAGTGGAGGACAGCAAGAGACCCAGTACTTC. Translation: CASSGGQQETQYF.